This TCR beta chain was identified in a study of cytomegalovirus exposure and HLA in healthy donors. Study outcomes and limitations: Using the classifier, cytomegalovirus status was reportedly diagnosed with high specificity and sensitivity. Rarity characterized most TCR sequences, yet some public TCRs appeared in many donors. HLA restriction was apparent for most CMV-associated TCR beta chains in a later analysis.

Both 60 Vbeta primers and 13 Jbeta primers went into the PCR. Only in-frame clones appear in the TCRdb table, and some are missing; sequencing was by immunoSEQ multiplex PCR. The table includes tens of thousands of clones, around 69% detected once. For this clone: Its antigen is unidentified.

The CDR3 has 14 residues. Germline lookup yields CDR1 MDHEN and CDR2 SYDVKM. The germline V and J ends were trimmed by 8 bases and 6 bases, with 17 bases remaining between them. The sample consisted of PBMCs. The chain employs TRBV28 and TRBJ1-5; no firm D call. The TCR sequence derives from a young woman in good health and CMV-seronegative. CDR3 loop: CASSPSHRGQPQHF. The DNA for the CDR3 is TGTGCCAGCTCTCCTTCGCATCGGGGTCAGCCCCAGCATTTT.